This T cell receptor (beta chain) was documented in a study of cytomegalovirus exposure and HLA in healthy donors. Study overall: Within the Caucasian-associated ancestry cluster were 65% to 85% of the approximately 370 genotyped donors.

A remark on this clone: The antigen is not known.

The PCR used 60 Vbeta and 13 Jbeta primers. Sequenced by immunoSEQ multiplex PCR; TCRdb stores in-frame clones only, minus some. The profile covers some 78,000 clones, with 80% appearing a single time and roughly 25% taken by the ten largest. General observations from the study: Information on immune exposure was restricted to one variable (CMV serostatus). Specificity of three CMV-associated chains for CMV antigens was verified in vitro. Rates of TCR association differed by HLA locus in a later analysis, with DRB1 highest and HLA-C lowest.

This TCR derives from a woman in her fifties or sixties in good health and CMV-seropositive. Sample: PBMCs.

Here the CDR3 reads CASSANQETQYF. The CDR3 DNA sequence: TGTGCCAGCAGCGCTAACCAAGAGACCCAGTACTTC. The chain is built from TRBV5-4 and TRBJ2-5; the D is unclear. Germline V gene data show CDR1 as SGHNT and CDR2 as YYREEE (reference sequence). CDR3 size: 12 residues. Trimming cost V 4 bases and J 0 bases, with 4 bases left between them.